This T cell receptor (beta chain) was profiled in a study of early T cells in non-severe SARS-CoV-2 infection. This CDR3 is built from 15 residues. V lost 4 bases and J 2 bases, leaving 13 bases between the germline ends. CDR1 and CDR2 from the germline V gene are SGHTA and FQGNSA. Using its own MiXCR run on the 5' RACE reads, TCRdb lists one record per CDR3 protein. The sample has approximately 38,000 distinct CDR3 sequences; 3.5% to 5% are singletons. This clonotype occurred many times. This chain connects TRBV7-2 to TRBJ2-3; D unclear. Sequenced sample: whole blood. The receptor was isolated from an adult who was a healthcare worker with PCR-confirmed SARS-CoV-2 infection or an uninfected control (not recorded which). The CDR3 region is CASSYSSTTTDTQYF. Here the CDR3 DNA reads TGTGCCAGCAGCTACAGTAGCACTACCACAGATACGCAGTATTTT. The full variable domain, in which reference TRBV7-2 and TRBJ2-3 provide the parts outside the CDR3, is GAGVSQSPSNKVTEKGKDVELRCDPISGHTALYWYRQSLGQGLEFLIYFQGNSAPDKSGLPSDRFSAERTGGSVSTLTIQRTQQEDSAVYLCASSYSSTTTDTQYFGPGTRLTVL.